This T cell receptor beta chain was observed in a study of blood T cell repertoires in COVID-19. Study context: Nucleic acid was either cDNA or gDNA, and it came from T cells, B-cell-depleted T cells, or PBMCs.

This CDR3 comprises 21 residues. Germline-derived CDR1 and CDR2 are LNHNV and YYDKDF (reference sequence). V lost 2 bases and J lost 5; bases outside the gene matches: 24. Methods used by the authors: Amplification from reference gene primers served as the basis for estimated nucleated cell counts. Only in-frame clones appear in the TCRdb table, and some are missing; sequencing was by immunoSEQ multiplex PCR. The V and J calls and clone size were taken over from that table, and D and trimming were inferred from the DNA. The sample carries approximately 200,000 clones, around 86% recorded once. The rearrangement joins TRBV15 to TRBJ1-1, with TRBD1 matching over 9 bases. Sequenced input: peripheral blood. The origin of this receptor is a woman under 40 with active or convalescent COVID-19. The CDR3 reads CATSRNGPVYSTGTGKTEAFF. In nucleotides, the CDR3 is TGTGCCACCAGCAGAAATGGTCCTGTCTATAGTACCGGGACAGGGAAAACTGAAGCTTTCTTT.